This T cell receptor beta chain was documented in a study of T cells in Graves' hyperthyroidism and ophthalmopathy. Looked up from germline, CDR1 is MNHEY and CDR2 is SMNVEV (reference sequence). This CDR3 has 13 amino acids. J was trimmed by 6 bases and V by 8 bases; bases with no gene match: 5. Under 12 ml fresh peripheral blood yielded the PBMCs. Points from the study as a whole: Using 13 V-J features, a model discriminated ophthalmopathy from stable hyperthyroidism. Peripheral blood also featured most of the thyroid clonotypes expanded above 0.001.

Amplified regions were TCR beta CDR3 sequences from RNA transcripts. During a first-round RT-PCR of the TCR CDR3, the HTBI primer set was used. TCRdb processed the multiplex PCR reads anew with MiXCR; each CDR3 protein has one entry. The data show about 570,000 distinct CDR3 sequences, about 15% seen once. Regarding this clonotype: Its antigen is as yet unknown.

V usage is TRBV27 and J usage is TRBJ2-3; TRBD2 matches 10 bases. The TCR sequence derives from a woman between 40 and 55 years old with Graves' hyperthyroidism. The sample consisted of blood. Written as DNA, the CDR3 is TGTGCCAGCCGGAGGACTAGCGGCGATACGCAGTATTTT. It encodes CASRRTSGDTQYF.